Below, one TCR beta chain is given with its context. This sample is drawn from a study of blood T cell repertoires in COVID-19. The CDR3 has 20 residues. With V trimmed by 3 bases and J by 9 bases, 19 bases remained unmatched. The germline gives CDR1 LNHDA, CDR2 SQIVND (reference sequence). Profiling relied on immunoSEQ multiplex PCR, and the TCRdb table lists in-frame clones only, not all of them. The top ten hold about 6.3% of the sample, which has about 110,000 clones, less than 80% seen once. The sequenced sample consisted of peripheral blood. This TCR derives from a man older than 75 with COVID-19, enrolled during active disease. The genes are TRBV19 and TRBJ2-1; 14 bases line up with TRBD2. The CDR3 spells CASSIRVGLAGGLTGGEQFF. The CDR3, as DNA: TGTGCCAGTAGTATTAGGGTAGGACTAGCGGGAGGTCTCACCGGAGGTGAGCAGTTCTTC. Full variable domain (missing parts from reference TRBV19 and TRBJ2-1): DGGITQSPKYLFRKEGQNVTLSCEQNLNHDAMYWYRQDPGQGLRLIYYSQIVNDFQKGDIAEGYSVSREKKESFPLTVTSAQKNPTAFYLCASSIRVGLAGGLTGGEQFFGPGTRLTVL.